The entry below describes one TCR beta chain. Its antigen is as yet unknown. The read terminates 3 residues before the CDR3 end, so the remaining end is supplied by the germline J gene. Profiled with immunoSEQ multiplex PCR; TCRdb holds only in-frame clones, not every one. Its listing shows approximately 40,000 clones. From germline, CDR1 is SGHTA and CDR2 FQGTGA. V was clipped by 5 bases and J by 3 bases; unmatched bases: 14. The CDR3 is made up of 18 amino acids. The sample comes from a study of T cells in women clearing cervical HPV infection. Across the whole study: Case blood drawn at lesion detection; control blood after infection cleared. Cases' blood sampling followed lesion detection by median about 150 days (90 to 200).

Overall study results and limits: Repertoire richness, not evenness, was significantly elevated in CIN3+ cases versus controls.

The sample was blood buffy coat. The chain is built from TRBV7-3 and TRBJ1-5; 9 positions agree with TRBD1. This sequence was found in a woman aged 18 to 75 with a cervical HPV16 infection that either progressed to CIN3+ or cleared (not recorded which). This chain's CDR3 is CASSPGTGTGGANQPQHF. The CDR3 bases that were read are TGTGCCAGCAGCCCTGGGACAGGGACGGGGGGCGCCAATCAGCCC.